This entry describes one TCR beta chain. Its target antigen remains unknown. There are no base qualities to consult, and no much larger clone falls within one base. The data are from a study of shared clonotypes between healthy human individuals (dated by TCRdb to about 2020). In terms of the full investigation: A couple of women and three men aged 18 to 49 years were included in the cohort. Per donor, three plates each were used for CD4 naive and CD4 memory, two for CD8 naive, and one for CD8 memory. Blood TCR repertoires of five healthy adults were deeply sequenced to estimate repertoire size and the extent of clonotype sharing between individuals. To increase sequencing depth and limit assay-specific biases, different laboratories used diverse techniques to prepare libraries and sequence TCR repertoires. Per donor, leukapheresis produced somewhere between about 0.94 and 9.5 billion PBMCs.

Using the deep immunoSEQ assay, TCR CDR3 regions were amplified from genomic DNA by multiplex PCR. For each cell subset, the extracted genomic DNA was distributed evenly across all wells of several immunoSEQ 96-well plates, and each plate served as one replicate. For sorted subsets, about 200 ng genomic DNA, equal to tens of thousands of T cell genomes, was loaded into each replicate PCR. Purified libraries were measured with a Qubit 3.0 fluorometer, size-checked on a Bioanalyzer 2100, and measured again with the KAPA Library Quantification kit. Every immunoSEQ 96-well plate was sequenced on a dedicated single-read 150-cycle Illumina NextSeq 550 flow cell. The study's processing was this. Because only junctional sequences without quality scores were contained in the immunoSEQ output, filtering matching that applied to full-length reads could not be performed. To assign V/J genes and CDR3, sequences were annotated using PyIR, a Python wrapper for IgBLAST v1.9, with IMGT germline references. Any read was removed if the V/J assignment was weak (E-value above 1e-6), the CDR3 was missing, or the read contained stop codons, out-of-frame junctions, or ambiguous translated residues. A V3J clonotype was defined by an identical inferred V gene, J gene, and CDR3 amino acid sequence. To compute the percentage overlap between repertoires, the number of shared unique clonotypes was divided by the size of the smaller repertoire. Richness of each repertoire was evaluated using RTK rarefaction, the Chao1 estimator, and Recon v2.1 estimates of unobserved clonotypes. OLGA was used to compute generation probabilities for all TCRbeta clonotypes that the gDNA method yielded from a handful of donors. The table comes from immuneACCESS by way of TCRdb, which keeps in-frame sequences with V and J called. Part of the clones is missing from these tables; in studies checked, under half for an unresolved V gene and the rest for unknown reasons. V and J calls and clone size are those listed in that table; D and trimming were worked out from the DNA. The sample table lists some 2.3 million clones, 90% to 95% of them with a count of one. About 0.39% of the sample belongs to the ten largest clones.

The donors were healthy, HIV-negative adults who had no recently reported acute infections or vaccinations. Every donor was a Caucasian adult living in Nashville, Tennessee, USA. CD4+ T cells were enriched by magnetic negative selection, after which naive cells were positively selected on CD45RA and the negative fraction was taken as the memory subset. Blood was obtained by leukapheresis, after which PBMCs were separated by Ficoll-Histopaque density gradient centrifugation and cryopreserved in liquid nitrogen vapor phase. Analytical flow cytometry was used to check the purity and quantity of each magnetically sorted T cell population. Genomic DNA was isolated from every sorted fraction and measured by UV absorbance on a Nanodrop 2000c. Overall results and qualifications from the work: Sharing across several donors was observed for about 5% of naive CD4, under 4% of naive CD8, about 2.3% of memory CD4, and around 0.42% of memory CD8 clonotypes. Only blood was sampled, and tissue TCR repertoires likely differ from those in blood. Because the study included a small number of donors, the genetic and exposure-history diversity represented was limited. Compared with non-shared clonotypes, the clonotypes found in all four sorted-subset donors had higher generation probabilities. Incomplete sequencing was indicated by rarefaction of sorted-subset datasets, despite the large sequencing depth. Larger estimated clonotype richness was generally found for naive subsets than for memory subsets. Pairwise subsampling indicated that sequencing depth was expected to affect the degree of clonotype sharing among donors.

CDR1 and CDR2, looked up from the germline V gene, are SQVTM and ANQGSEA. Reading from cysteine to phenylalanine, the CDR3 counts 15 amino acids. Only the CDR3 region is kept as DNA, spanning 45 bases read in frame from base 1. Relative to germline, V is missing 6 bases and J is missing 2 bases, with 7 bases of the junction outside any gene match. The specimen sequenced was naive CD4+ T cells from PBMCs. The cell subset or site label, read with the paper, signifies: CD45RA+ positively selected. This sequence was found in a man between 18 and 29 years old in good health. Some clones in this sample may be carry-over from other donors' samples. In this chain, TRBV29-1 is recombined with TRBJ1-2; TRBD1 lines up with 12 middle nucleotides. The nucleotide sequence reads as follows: TGCAGCGTCCGGGACAGGGGGCTATTAAACTATGGCTACACCTTC. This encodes CSVRDRGLLNYGYTF.